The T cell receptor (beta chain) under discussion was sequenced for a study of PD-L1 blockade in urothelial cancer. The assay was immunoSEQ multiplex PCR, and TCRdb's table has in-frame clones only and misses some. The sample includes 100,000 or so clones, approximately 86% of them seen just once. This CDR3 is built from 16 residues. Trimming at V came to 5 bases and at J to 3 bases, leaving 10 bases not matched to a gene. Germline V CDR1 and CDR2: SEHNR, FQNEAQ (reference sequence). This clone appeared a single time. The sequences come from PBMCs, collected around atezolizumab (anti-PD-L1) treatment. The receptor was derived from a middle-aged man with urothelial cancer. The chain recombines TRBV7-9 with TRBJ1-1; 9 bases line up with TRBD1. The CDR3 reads CASSLETGGFDTEAFF. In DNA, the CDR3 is TGTGCCAGCAGCCTGGAGACAGGGGGGTTTGACACTGAAGCTTTCTTT.